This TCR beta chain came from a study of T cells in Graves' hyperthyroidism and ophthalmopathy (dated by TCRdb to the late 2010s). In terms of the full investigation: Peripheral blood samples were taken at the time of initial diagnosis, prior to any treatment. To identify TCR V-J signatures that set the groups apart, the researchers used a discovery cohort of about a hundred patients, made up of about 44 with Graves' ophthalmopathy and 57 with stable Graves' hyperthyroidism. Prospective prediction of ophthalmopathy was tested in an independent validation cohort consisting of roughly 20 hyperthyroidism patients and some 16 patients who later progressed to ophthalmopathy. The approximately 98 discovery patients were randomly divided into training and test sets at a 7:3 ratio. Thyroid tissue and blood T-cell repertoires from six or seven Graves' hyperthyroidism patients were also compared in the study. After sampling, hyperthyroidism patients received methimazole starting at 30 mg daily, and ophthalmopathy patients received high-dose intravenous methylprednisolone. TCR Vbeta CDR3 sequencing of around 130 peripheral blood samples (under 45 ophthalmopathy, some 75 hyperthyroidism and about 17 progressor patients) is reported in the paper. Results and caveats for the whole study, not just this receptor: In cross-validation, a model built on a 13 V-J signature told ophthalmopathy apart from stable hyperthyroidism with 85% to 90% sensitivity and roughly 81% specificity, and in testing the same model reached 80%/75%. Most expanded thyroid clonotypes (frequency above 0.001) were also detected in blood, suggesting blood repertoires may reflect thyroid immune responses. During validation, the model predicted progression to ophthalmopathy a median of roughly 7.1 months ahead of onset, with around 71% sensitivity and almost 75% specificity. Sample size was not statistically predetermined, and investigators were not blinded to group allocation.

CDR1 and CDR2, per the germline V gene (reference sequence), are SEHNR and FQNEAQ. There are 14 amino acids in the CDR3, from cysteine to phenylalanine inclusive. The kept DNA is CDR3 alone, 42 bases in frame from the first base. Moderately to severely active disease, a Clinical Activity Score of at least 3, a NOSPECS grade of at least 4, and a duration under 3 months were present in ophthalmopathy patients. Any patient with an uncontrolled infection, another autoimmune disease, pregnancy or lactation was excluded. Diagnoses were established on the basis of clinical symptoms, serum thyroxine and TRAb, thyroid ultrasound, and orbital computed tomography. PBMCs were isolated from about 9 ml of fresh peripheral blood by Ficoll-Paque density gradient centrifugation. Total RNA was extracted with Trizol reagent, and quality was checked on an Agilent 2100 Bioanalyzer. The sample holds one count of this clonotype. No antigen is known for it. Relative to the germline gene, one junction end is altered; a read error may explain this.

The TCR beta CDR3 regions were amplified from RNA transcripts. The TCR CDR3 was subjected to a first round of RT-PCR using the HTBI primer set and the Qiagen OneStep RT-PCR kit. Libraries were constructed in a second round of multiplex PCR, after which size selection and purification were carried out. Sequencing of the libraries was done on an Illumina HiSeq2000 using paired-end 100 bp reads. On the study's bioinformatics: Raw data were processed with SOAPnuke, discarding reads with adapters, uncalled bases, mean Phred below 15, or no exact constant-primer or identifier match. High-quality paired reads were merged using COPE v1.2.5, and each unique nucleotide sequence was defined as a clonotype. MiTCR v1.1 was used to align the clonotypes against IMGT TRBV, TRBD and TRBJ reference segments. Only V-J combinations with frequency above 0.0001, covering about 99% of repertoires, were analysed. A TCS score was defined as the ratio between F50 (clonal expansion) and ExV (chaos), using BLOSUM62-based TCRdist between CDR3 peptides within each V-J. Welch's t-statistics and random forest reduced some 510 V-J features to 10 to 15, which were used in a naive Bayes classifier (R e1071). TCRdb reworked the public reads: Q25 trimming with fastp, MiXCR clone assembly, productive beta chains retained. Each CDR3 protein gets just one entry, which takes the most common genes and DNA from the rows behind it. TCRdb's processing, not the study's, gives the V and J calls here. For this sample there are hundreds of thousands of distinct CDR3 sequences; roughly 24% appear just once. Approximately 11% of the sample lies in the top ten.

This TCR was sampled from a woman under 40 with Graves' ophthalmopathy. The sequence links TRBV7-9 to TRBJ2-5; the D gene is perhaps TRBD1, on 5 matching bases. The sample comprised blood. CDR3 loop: CASSLATAQETRYF. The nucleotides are TGTGCCAGCAGCTTAGCGACAGCCCAAGAGACCCGGTACTTC.